This T cell receptor beta chain was recorded in a study of T-cell reconstitution after alpha-beta-depleted transplantation in children. The study's findings and limits: Newly generated T cells supplied most T-cell counts and diversity one year post-transplant. Several hundred graft clones that had expanded were reportedly the source of alpha-beta T cells about two months after transplant. After transplant, high TCRbeta diversity at day 60 in some patients arose from surviving recipient T cells and thymic progenitors.

Preparation of the TCRbeta library involved a method that used unique molecular identifiers. TCRdb reprocessed the PCR reads with MiXCR, giving one entry per CDR3 protein. In the table there are roughly 70,000 distinct CDR3 sequences, roughly 4.9% of which are singletons. Germline V gene lookup returns CDR1 DFQATT and CDR2 SNEGSKA (reference sequence). The CDR3 runs 12 residues. The table lists this clonotype with many counts. Its antigen is currently unknown. The source material was PBMCs, mostly from graft donor cells, sampled 180 days after TCRalphabeta/CD19-depleted stem cell transplant. This clonotype originated in a boy under two years old who had a stem cell transplant for acute myeloid leukemia, so the T cells may come from the graft donor. V gene TRBV20-1 combines with J gene TRBJ2-7; D not certain. As DNA, the CDR3 is TGCAGCGTCCTAAGGAGCTCCTACGAGCAGTACTTC. It yields the protein CSVLRSSYEQYF.